A single sample gave rise to the 30 T cell receptor beta chains below, sequenced in a study of blood T cell repertoires in COVID-19. This table comes from immunoSEQ multiplex PCR, and its TCRdb copy is limited to in-frame clones, with some not included. The table has about 130,000 clones, around 86% seen once. Input material: peripheral blood. All receptors derive from a woman in her 70s with COVID-19, enrolled during active disease.

The chain joins TRBV11-2 to TRBJ1-4; the D gene is possibly TRBD1 (6 bases). The germline CDR1 and CDR2 sequences are SGHAT and FQNNGV. V dropped 5 bases and J dropped 10 bases, with 20 bases sitting between them. The CDR3 totals 15 residues. The CDR3 DNA reads TGTGCCAGCAGCGCCGGGACACAGTACACCGGAAAACTGTTTTTT. This encodes CASSAGTQYTGKLFF.

This clone was recorded once. The chain has TRBV2 and TRBJ2-5; TRBD2 is a possible D gene (6 bases). Germline CDR1 and CDR2: SNHLY and FYNNEI. This CDR3 spans 14 amino acids. V was shortened by 6 bases and J by 2 bases, with 13 bases between the two germline ends. Written as DNA, the CDR3 is TGTGCCAGCAGGGGGGGACGGACTCAAGAGACCCAGTACTTC. It codes for CASRGGRTQETQYF.

The V gene is TRBV9, the J gene TRBJ1-3, with 8 bases that match TRBD1. V dropped 0 bases and J dropped 4; count of bases not matched to a gene: 9. This CDR3 has 17 residues. CDR1 is SGDLS, CDR2 YYNGEE, per germline. The CDR3 protein is CASSVDPQGARGNTIYF. As DNA, the CDR3 is TGTGCCAGCAGCGTAGATCCCCAGGGGGCGCGCGGAAACACCATATATTTT.

V and J are TRBV5-4 and TRBJ1-2; 9 bases line up with TRBD1. This CDR3 is 15 amino acids long. The V gene's germline CDR1 is SGHNT and CDR2 YYREEE (reference sequence). V was clipped by 4 bases and J by 4 bases; unmatched bases: 8. CDR3 in DNA: TGTGCCAGCAGCCCCGGACAGGGGAAGACCTATGGCTACACCTTC. Translation: CASSPGQGKTYGYTF. Complete variable domain (other parts from reference TRBV5-4 and TRBJ1-2): ETGVTQSPTHLIKTRGQQVTLRCSSQSGHNTVSWYQQALGQGPQFIFQYYREEENGRGNFPPRFSGLQFPNYSSELNVNALELDDSALYLCASSPGQGKTYGYTFGSGTRLTVV.

The rearrangement links TRBV4-2 to TRBJ1-4; 10 nucleotides line up with TRBD1. V shed 0 bases, J shed 10 bases, and the junction held 5 bases outside the gene matches. Germline V CDR1 and CDR2: LGHNA, YNFKEQ. The length of the CDR3 is 15 residues. The chain's CDR3 is CASSQEVTGGLKLFF. In DNA, the CDR3 is TGTGCCAGCAGCCAAGAGGTGACAGGGGGCCTAAAACTGTTTTTT.

The V and J genes are TRBV2 and TRBJ1-3; D is possibly TRBD1 (5 bases). CDR1 and CDR2 (germline): SNHLY, FYNNEI. V was pared by 8 bases and J by 0 bases, with 8 bases between. CDR3 size: 13 residues. The DNA of the CDR3 is TGTGCCAGCCAGACAGACTCTGGAAACACCATATATTTT. It translates to CASQTDSGNTIYF.

This chain uses TRBV27 with TRBJ1-1, with D hard to call. The length of the CDR3 is 14 residues. Germline values: CDR1 MNHEY, CDR2 SMNVEV (reference sequence). V dropped 2 bases and J dropped 4 bases, with 11 bases sitting between them. CDR3 DNA sequence: TGTGCCAGCAGTTTAGAACGACGCGGCACTGAAGCTTTCTTT. Protein product: CASSLERRGTEAFF.

V gene TRBV5-1 combines with J gene TRBJ1-3; a possible D gene is TRBD1 (5 bases). Germline V gene data show CDR1 as SGHRS and CDR2 as YFSETQ. The CDR3 has 17 amino acids. V lost 4 bases to trimming and J lost 2 bases, with 19 bases between them. The DNA for the CDR3 is TGCGCCAGCAGCCTAGAGACAGTCCACGGAACTGGAAACACCATATATTTT. It translates to CASSLETVHGTGNTIYF.

The chain combines TRBV6-2 or TRBV6-3 with TRBJ2-1; 11 bases are shared with TRBD2. The CDR3 has 17 residues. J was trimmed by 3 bases and V by 4 bases; bases with no gene match: 8. Germline V gene lookup returns CDR1 MNHEY and CDR2 SVGEGT. The CDR3 nucleotides read TGTGCCAGCAGTTCCCTAGCGGGGGGAGGGGGCTACAATGAGCAGTTCTTC. Protein sequence: CASSSLAGGGGYNEQFF.

This chain uses TRBV7-8 with TRBJ1-1; D might be TRBD1 (5 bases). The CDR3 is 13 residues long. Germline lookup yields CDR1 SGHVS and CDR2 FQNEAQ. V lost 1 base and J 9 bases, leaving 12 bases between the germline ends. The CDR3 nucleotides read TGTGCCAGCAGCTTAGTGGCGACAGCGCAAGCTTTCTTT. This encodes CASSLVATAQAFF.

This clone was observed many times. The chain has TRBV7-2 and TRBJ2-7; 7 positions agree with TRBD1. V lost 5 bases and J lost 5; bases outside the gene matches: 9. Germline V gene data show CDR1 as SGHTA and CDR2 as FQGNSA. This CDR3 region has 14 residues. Written as DNA, the CDR3 is TGTGCCAGCAGCCCTACAGGGGTTTTCGACGAGCAGTACTTC. It specifies CASSPTGVFDEQYF. Complete variable domain (other parts from reference TRBV7-2 and TRBJ2-7): GAGVSQSPSNKVTEKGKDVELRCDPISGHTALYWYRQSLGQGLEFLIYFQGNSAPDKSGLPSDRFSAERTGGSVSTLTIQRTQQEDSAVYLCASSPTGVFDEQYFGPGTRLTVT.

The chain has TRBV18 and TRBJ1-5; D is unclear. Between the trimmed V and J ends, which lost 1 base and 4 bases, there was a span of 14 bases. Looked up from germline, CDR1 is KGHSH and CDR2 is LQKENI. This CDR3 contains 16 residues. In DNA form, the CDR3 reads TGTGCCAGCTCACCACAGCCGAGGGTGGGGAATCAGCCCCAGCATTTT. Translating it yields CASSPQPRVGNQPQHF.

The chain joins TRBV20-1 to TRBJ2-7; the D is unclear. Trimming left V 0 bases short and J 11 bases short, with 11 bases between. The germline V gene encodes CDR1 DFQATT and CDR2 SNEGSKA (reference sequence). This CDR3 is 11 amino acids long. The CDR3, as DNA: TGCAGTGCTAGAGATAAATCCCTCGAGTACTTC. This codes for CSARDKSLEYF.

The CDR3 protein is CASSLQGTGNTIYF. The CDR3 bases are TGTGCCAGCAGCCTACAGGGTACTGGAAACACCATATATTTT. The V and J genes are TRBV6-5 and TRBJ1-3; D perhaps matches TRBD1 (6 bases). This CDR3 has 14 residues. CDR1 MNHEY and CDR2 SVGAGI come from the germline V gene. Trimming took off 6 bases at V and 2 bases at J, with 11 bases between the two ends.

The chain employs TRBV19 and TRBJ2-3; 7 nucleotides align to TRBD1. Germline V gene sequence: CDR1 LNHDA, CDR2 SQIVND (reference sequence). Trimming cost V 8 bases and J 6 bases; bases outside gene matches: 11. This CDR3 is built from 14 residues. The CDR3: CASRTGQLADTQYF. The CDR3 DNA sequence: TGTGCCAGTCGTACGGGACAGCTTGCGGATACGCAGTATTTT.

V gene TRBV7-9 combines with J gene TRBJ2-2; 9 bases align to TRBD1. The V segment lost 6 bases and the J segment 5 bases; nucleotides outside the gene matches: 10. Per germline, CDR1 SEHNR and CDR2 FQNEAQ (reference sequence). The CDR3 consists of 16 residues. Here the CDR3 DNA reads TGTGCCAGCAGACATAAGCCGGGACAGGGAACCGGGGAGCTGTTTTTT. Amino acids: CASRHKPGQGTGELFF.

The rearrangement joins TRBV7-2 to TRBJ2-5, with 15 bases aligning to TRBD2. Germline CDR1 reads SGHTA; CDR2 reads FQGNSA. V was pared by 5 bases and J by 5 bases, with 9 bases of the junction left unmatched. The CDR3 contains 17 residues. Here the CDR3 DNA reads TGTGCCAGCAGCCCCTGGACTAGCGGGGGGGCGGGGGAGACCCAGTACTTC. The encoded protein is CASSPWTSGGAGETQYF.

This sequence joins TRBV10-3 and TRBJ2-7, with D maybe TRBD2 (6 bases). Germline V gene sequence: CDR1 ENHRY, CDR2 SYGVKD. The CDR3 contains 14 residues. Trimming took off 6 bases at V and 2 bases at J, with 14 bases between the two ends. CDR3 protein: CAIREGTGPYEQYF. In DNA, the CDR3 is TGTGCCATCAGGGAGGGTACAGGACCCTACGAGCAGTACTTC.

This chain links TRBV9 with TRBJ1-2, with 8 bases aligning to TRBD1. The germline CDR1 and CDR2 sequences are SGDLS and YYNGEE. The CDR3 length is 14 residues. Losses at the gene ends were 6 bases for V and 5 bases for J; bases not matched to a gene: 9. The CDR3 is CASTQGQANYGYTF. CDR3 DNA: TGTGCCAGCACCCAGGGACAGGCGAATTATGGCTACACCTTC. The variable domain in full, with the rest retrieved from reference TRBV9 and TRBJ1-2, is DSGVTQTPKHLITATGQRVTLRCSPRSGDLSVYWYQQSLDQGLQFLIQYYNGEERAKGNILERFSAQQFPDLHSELNLSSLELGDSALYFCASTQGQANYGYTFGSGTRLTVV.

This rearrangement joins TRBV5-1 to TRBJ2-5, with D possibly being TRBD1 (6 bases). Trimming stripped 3 bases from V and 10 bases from J, with 31 bases between. The CDR3 consists of 18 residues. Germline V gene lookup returns CDR1 SGHRS and CDR2 YFSETQ. Here the CDR3 reads CASSSDTRTGHRLRDQYF. The CDR3 DNA sequence: TGCGCCAGCAGCTCAGATACTAGGACGGGACACCGTCTAAGGGACCAGTACTTC. The full variable domain, in which reference TRBV5-1 and TRBJ2-5 provide the parts outside the CDR3, is KAGVTQTPRYLIKTRGQQVTLSCSPISGHRSVSWYQQTPGQGLQFLFEYFSETQRNKGNFPGRFSGRQFSNSRSEMNVSTLELGDSALYLCASSSDTRTGHRLRDQYFGPGTRLLVL.

The chain uses TRBV5-1 and TRBJ1-2; D not resolved. This CDR3 spans 14 amino acids. CDR1 SGHRS and CDR2 YFSETQ come from the germline V gene. The V end lost 0 bases, the J end lost 4 bases, and 10 bases lay between the germline ends. In nucleotides, the CDR3 is TGCGCCAGCAGCTTGGGCCACGAGATCTATGGCTACACCTTC. It yields the protein CASSLGHEIYGYTF.

This chain links TRBV9 with TRBJ1-2; TRBD1 might be the D (5 bases). Germline V lookup: CDR1 SGDLS, CDR2 YYNGEE. The CDR3 consists of 15 residues. V lost 4 bases and J lost 8, with 21 bases in between. The CDR3 reads CASSTEPGLFNGYTF. The CDR3 coding sequence is TGTGCCAGCAGCACCGAGCCGGGACTATTTAACGGCTACACCTTC. The variable domain in full, completed from reference TRBV9 and TRBJ1-2, reads DSGVTQTPKHLITATGQRVTLRCSPRSGDLSVYWYQQSLDQGLQFLIQYYNGEERAKGNILERFSAQQFPDLHSELNLSSLELGDSALYFCASSTEPGLFNGYTFGSGTRLTVV.

This chain connects TRBV5-1 to TRBJ2-1, with D uncertain. The CDR3 is 15 amino acids. CDR1 SGHRS and CDR2 YFSETQ come from the germline V gene. Trimming took off 0 bases at V and 0 bases at J, with 7 bases between the two ends. Written as DNA, the CDR3 is TGCGCCAGCAGCTTGGAACAGAGCTCCTACAATGAGCAGTTCTTC. Its protein product is CASSLEQSSYNEQFF.

This clone was recorded only once. Compared with germline, one end of the junction differs, possibly owing to a read error. V and J are TRBV7-7 and TRBJ2-2; 7 positions match TRBD2. This CDR3 comprises 16 residues. CDR1 and CDR2 (germline): SSHAT, FNYEAQ (reference sequence). The CDR3 loop is CASSPSPGGNTGELFF. The CDR3 DNA reads TGTGCTAGCAGCCCAAGTCCGGGGGGAAACACCGGGGAGCTGTTTTTT.

J is TRBJ2-2 and V is TRBV4-1, with D tentatively TRBD1 (5 bases). The V end was cut by 4 bases, the J end by 4 bases, with 13 bases between. This CDR3 has 15 amino acids. Germline CDR1 MGHRA, CDR2 YSYEKL. DNA for the CDR3: TGCGCCAGCAGCCGCCGACAGCTAAGCACCGGGGAGCTGTTTTTT. Amino acid sequence: CASSRRQLSTGELFF.

This sequence joins TRBV7-8 and TRBJ2-5; D gene unclear. CDR3 length equals 13 residues. Trimming took 4 bases from V and 3 from J, leaving 9 bases between them. From germline, CDR1 is SGHVS and CDR2 FQNEAQ. The DNA of the CDR3 is TGTGCCAGCAGCTCTGTAAAAAAAGAGACCCAGTACTTC. This codes for CASSSVKKETQYF. Based on the CDR3 plus reference TRBV7-8 and TRBJ2-5, the full variable domain is GAGVSQSPRYKVAKRGQDVALRCDPISGHVSLFWYQQALGQGPEFLTYFQNEAQLDKSGLPSDRFFAERPEGSVSTLKIQRTQQEDSAVYLCASSSVKKETQYFGPGTRLLVL.

This clone was observed a single time. V and J are TRBV6-2 or TRBV6-3 and TRBJ2-7, with D tentatively TRBD1 (5 bases). The V end was cut by 4 bases, the J end by 2 bases, with 15 bases between. Germline lookup yields CDR1 MNHEY and CDR2 SVGEGT. The CDR3 covers 15 residues. CDR3 amino acids: CASSFQSGWAYEQYF. CDR3 DNA sequence: TGTGCCAGCAGTTTTCAATCAGGGTGGGCCTACGAGCAGTACTTC.

The gene calls are TRBV19 and TRBJ1-2; TRBD1 matches 7 bases. The CDR3 runs to 12 residues. The J segment lost 12 bases and the V segment lost 6 bases, leaving 10 bases of the junction unmatched. Germline V gene sequence: CDR1 LNHDA, CDR2 SQIVND (reference sequence). CDR3 sequence reads: CASSRDSRSNTF. Here the CDR3 DNA reads TGTGCCAGTAGCCGGGACAGTCGCTCGAACACCTTC.

This chain connects TRBV15 to TRBJ2-1; TRBD2 might be the D (5 bases). CDR1 is LNHNV, CDR2 YYDKDF, per germline (reference sequence). The CDR3 extends over 14 amino acids. The ends were cut back, 2 bases at V and 8 bases at J, with 13 bases in the middle. The CDR3 region is CATSRSLGSDEQFF. CDR3 DNA sequence: TGTGCCACCAGCAGATCTCTAGGGAGCGATGAGCAGTTCTTC.

The gene calls are TRBV19 and TRBJ1-1; 7 bases match TRBD1. The germline V gene encodes CDR1 LNHDA and CDR2 SQIVND (reference sequence). The V segment lost 5 bases and the J segment 0 bases; nucleotides outside the gene matches: 6. The CDR3 length is 15 residues. CDR3 sequence: CASSASGTVNTEAFF. CDR3 DNA: TGTGCCAGTAGTGCCTCCGGGACAGTGAACACTGAAGCTTTCTTT.